This TCR beta chain was captured by sequencing in a study of response to subunit inactivated influenza vaccine. The sample holds a few counts of this clonotype. A single record per CDR3 protein comes from TCRdb applying MiXCR to the RT-PCR reads. The data show 550,000 to 800,000 distinct CDR3 sequences, approximately 14% seen once. The CDR3 consists of 14 residues. Between the trimmed V and J ends, which lost 4 bases and 3 bases, there was a span of 12 bases. CDR1 and CDR2 (germline): ENHRY, SYGVKD. This clonotype was obtained from a man aged 50-60 years who received an inactivated influenza vaccine. The V gene is TRBV10-3, the J gene TRBJ1-1; no definite D call. This material consisted of PBMCs from blood, taken roughly 12 days after vaccination. CDR3 amino acids: CAISVGSVYTEAFF. The CDR3 DNA sequence: TGTGCCATCAGTGTGGGCAGTGTCTACACTGAAGCTTTCTTT.